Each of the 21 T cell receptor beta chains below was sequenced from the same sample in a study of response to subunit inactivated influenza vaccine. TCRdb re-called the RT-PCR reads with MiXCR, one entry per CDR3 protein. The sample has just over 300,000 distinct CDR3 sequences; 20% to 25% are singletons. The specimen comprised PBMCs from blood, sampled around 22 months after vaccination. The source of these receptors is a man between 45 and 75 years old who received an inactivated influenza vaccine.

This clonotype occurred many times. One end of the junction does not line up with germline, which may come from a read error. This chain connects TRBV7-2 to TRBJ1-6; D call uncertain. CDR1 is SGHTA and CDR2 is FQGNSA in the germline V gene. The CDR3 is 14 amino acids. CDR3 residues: CASSLASRTSPLHF. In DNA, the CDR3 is TGTGCCAGCAGCCTAGCCTCAAGGACTTCACCCCTCCACTTT.

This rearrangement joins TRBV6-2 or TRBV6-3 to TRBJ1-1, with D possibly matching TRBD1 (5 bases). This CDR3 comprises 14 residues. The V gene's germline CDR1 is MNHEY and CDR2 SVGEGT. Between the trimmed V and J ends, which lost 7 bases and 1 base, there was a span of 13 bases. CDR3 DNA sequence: TGTGCCAGCAAAAAGGGACCGGCGAACACTGAAGCTTTCTTT. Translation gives CASKKGPANTEAFF.

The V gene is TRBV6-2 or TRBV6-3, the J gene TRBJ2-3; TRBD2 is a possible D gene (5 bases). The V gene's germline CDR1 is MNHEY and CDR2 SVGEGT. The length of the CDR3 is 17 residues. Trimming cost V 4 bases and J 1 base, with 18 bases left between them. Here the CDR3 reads CASSFLGVLPRTDTQYF. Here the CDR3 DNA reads TGTGCCAGCAGTTTTCTGGGAGTCTTACCTCGCACAGATACGCAGTATTTT.

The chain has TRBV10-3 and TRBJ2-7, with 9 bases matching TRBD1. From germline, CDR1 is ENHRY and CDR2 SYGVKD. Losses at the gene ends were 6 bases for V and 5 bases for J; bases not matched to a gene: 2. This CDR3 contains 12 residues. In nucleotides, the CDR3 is TGTGCCATCAGGACAGGGGGGGACGAGCAGTACTTC. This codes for CAIRTGGDEQYF.

CDR3 amino acids: CASSQVGTGGYNSPLHF. DNA for the CDR3: TGCGCCAGCAGCCAAGTTGGGACAGGGGGCTATAATTCACCCCTCCACTTT. The J gene is TRBJ1-6, the V gene TRBV4-1; 11 bases fit TRBD1. This CDR3 has 17 residues. Trimming at V came to 1 base and at J to 3 bases, leaving 2 bases not matched to a gene. The germline V gene encodes CDR1 MGHRA and CDR2 YSYEKL.

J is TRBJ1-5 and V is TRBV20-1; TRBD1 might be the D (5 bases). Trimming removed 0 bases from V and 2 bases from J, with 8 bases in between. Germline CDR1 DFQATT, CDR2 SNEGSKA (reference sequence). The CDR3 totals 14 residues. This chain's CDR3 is CSAREGHGNQPQHF. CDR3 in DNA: TGCAGTGCTAGAGAAGGACACGGCAATCAGCCCCAGCATTTT.

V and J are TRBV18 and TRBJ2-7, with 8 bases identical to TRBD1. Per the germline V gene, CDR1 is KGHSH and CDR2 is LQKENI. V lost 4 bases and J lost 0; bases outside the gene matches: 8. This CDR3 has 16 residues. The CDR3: CASSRSGQEFSYEQYF. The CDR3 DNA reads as TGTGCCAGCTCACGATCGGGACAGGAATTCTCCTACGAGCAGTACTTC.

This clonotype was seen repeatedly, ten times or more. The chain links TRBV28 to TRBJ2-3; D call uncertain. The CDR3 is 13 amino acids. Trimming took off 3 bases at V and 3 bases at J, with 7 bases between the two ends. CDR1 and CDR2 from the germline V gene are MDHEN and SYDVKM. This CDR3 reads CASSLTLTDTQYF. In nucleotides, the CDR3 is TGTGCCAGCAGTTTGACCTTAACAGATACGCAGTATTTT. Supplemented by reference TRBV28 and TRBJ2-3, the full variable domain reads DVKVTQSSRYLVKRTGEKVFLECVQDMDHENMFWYRQDPGLGLRLIYFSYDVKMKEKGDIPEGYSVSREKKERFSLILESASTNQTSMYLCASSLTLTDTQYFGPGTRLTVL.

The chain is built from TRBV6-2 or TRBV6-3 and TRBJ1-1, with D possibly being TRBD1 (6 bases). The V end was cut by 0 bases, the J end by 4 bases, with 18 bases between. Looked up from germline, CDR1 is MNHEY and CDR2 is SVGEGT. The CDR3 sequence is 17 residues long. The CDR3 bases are TGTGCCAGCAGTTACTCGGCAGGTTGGGGGGCTAGCACTGAAGCTTTCTTT. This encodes CASSYSAGWGASTEAFF.

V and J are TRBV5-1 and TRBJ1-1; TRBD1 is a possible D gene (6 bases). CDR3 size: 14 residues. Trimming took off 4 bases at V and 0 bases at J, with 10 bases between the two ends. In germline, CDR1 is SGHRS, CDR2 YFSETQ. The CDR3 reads CASSDTGLNTEAFF. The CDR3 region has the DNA TGCGCCAGCAGCGACACAGGGTTGAACACTGAAGCTTTCTTT. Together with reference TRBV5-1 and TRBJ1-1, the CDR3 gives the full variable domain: KAGVTQTPRYLIKTRGQQVTLSCSPISGHRSVSWYQQTPGQGLQFLFEYFSETQRNKGNFPGRFSGRQFSNSRSEMNVSTLELGDSALYLCASSDTGLNTEAFFGQGTRLTVV.

CDR3 residues: CASSLSQNQPQHF. The CDR3 DNA reads as TGTGCCAGCAGCTTAAGTCAAAATCAGCCCCAGCATTTT. The chain employs TRBV7-6 and TRBJ1-5; D not resolved. CDR3 size: 13 residues. Germline assignment: CDR1 SGHVS and CDR2 FNYEAQ. The ends were cut back, 2 bases at V and 4 bases at J, with 6 bases in the middle.

This CDR3 reads CASSPQGRYGYTF. The CDR3, as DNA: TGTGCCAGCAGCCCCCAGGGAAGGTATGGCTACACCTTC. The chain uses TRBV12-3 or TRBV12-4 and TRBJ1-2; tentatively, D is TRBD1 (5 bases). This CDR3 comprises 13 residues. V was shortened by 6 bases and J by 5 bases, with 13 bases between the two germline ends.

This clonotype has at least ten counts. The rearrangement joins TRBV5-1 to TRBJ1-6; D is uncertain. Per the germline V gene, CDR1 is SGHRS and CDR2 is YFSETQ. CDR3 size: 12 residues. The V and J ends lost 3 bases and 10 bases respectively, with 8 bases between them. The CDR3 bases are TGCGCCAGCAGCTCTGGCGACTCACCCCTCCACTTT. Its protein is CASSSGDSPLHF.

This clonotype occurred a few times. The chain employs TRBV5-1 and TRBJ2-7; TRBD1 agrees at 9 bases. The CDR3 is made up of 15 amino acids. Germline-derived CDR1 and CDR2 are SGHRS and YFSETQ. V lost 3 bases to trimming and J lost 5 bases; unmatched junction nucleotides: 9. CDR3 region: CASSWSGTGLDEQYF. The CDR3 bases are TGCGCCAGCAGCTGGTCGGGGACAGGGCTGGACGAGCAGTACTTC.

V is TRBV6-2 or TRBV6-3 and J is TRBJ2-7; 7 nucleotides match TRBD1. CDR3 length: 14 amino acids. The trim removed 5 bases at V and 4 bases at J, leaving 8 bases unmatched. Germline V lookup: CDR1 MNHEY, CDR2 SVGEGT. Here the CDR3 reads CASSRRDRRYEQYF. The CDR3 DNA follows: TGTGCCAGCAGTCGCCGGGACAGAAGATACGAGCAGTACTTC.

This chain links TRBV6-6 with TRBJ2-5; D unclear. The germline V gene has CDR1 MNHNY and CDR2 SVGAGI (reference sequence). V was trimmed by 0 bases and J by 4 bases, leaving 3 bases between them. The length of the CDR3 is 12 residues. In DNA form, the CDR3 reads TGTGCCAGCAGTTACTCGACAGAGACCCAGTACTTC. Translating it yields CASSYSTETQYF.

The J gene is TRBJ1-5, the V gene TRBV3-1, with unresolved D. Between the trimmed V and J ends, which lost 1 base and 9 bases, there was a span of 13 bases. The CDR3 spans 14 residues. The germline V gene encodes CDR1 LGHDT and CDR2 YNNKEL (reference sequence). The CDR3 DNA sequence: TGTGCCAGCAGCCAAGTGCGTTCCGTCCCGCCCCAGCATTTT. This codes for CASSQVRSVPPQHF.

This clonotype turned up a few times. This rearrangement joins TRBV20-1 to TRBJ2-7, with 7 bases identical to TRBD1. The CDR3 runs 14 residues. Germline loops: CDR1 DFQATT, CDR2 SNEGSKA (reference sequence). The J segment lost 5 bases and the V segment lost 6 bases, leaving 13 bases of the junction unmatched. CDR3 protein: CSAKETGIAHEQYF. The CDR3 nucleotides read TGCAGTGCGAAAGAGACAGGGATAGCCCACGAGCAGTACTTC.

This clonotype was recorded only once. As DNA, the CDR3 is TGTGCCAGCAGCTTATTCCTAGCGGGGGGCGAGCAGTACTTC. Its protein product is CASSLFLAGGEQYF. The chain employs TRBV11-2 and TRBJ2-7; 11 bases are a match to TRBD2. Germline-derived CDR1 and CDR2 are SGHAT and FQNNGV. The CDR3 is made up of 14 amino acids. Trimming cost V 2 bases and J 6 bases; bases outside gene matches: 3.

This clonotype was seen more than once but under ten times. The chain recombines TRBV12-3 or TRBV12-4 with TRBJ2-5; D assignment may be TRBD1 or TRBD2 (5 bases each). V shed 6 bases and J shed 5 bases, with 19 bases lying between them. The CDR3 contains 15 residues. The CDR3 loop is CASSPRDASLETQYF. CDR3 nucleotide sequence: TGTGCCAGCAGCCCTAGGGACGCCAGCCTGGAGACCCAGTACTTC.

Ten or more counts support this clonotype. CDR3 nucleotides: TGCAGTCCGGTGGCAGGGAGGGAGACTGAAGCTTTCTTT. As protein: CSPVAGRETEAFF. The chain recombines TRBV20-1 with TRBJ1-1, with D perhaps TRBD1 (5 bases). V was shortened by 8 bases and J by 5 bases, with 18 bases between the two germline ends. This CDR3 spans 13 amino acids. The germline gives CDR1 DFQATT, CDR2 SNEGSKA (reference sequence).